The 7 T cell receptor beta chains below were found in one sample sequenced in a study of T cell repertoires in cytomegalovirus infection. Each CDR3 protein gets one entry after TCRdb re-called the reads with MiXCR. The repertoire holds roughly 860,000 distinct CDR3 sequences, with around a third as singletons. These receptors have no identified antigens. The sequencing used cultured CD8+ T cells from PBMCs, collected from culture after CMV antigen stimulation. These receptors were collected from a human donor in good health (CMV status not recorded). Some clones in this sample may be carry-over from other donors' samples.

This clonotype occurred a few times. The genes are TRBV5-6 and TRBJ2-5; a weak D match, TRBD2 (6 bases). CDR1 SGHDT and CDR2 YYEEEE come from the germline V gene. V lost 4 bases and J lost 5, with 24 bases in between. The CDR3 is 17 amino acids. The CDR3 sequence: CASSRRRGGEPSETQYF. The DNA for the CDR3 is TGTGCCAGCAGCCGACGGCGGGGCGGGGAGCCCTCGGAGACCCAGTACTTC.

This clonotype occurred many times. The V and J genes are TRBV7-2 and TRBJ1-6, with D maybe TRBD1 (6 bases). The CDR3 has 15 amino acids. In germline, CDR1 is SGHTA, CDR2 FQGNSA. Between the trimmed V and J ends, which lost 2 bases and 10 bases, there was a span of 15 bases. DNA for the CDR3: TGTGCCAGCAGCTTATCTGGCAGGGGCGGATCACCCCTCCACTTT. This translates into CASSLSGRGGSPLHF.

With regard to this clonotype: A much larger clone differs by one base, so this may be a read error. The gene calls are TRBV7-2 and TRBJ1-2; tentatively, D is TRBD1 (5 bases). The CDR3 is 13 residues long. Trimming took off 5 bases at V and 9 bases at J, with 16 bases between the two ends. Germline loops: CDR1 SGHTA, CDR2 FQGNSA. CDR3 DNA: TGTGCCAGCAGCCCAGGGATAGGGTATAGCTACACCTTC. As protein: CASSPGIGYSYTF.

This clonotype was seen only a few times. The gene calls are TRBV27 and TRBJ2-7; D is uncertain. The CDR3 contains 14 residues. V shed 5 bases and J shed 1 base, with 12 bases lying between them. Germline V CDR1 and CDR2: MNHEY, SMNVEV (reference sequence). The CDR3 is CASSPLAGSYEQYF. CDR3 nucleotide sequence: TGTGCCAGCAGTCCCCTCGCTGGATCCTACGAGCAGTACTTC.

The rearrangement uses TRBV6-6 and TRBJ2-5, with TRBD2 identical over 7 bases. The germline V gene encodes CDR1 MNHNY and CDR2 SVGAGI (reference sequence). The ends lost 0 bases at V and 2 bases at J; junction bases unmatched: 12. CDR3 length: 18 amino acids. CDR3 residues: CASSYSSRRQGGQETQYF. CDR3 in DNA: TGTGCCAGCAGTTACTCTTCTCGAAGGCAGGGAGGGCAAGAGACCCAGTACTTC.

The rearrangement links TRBV11-2 to TRBJ1-3; 9 bases are shared with TRBD1. This CDR3 is 16 amino acids long. The V and J ends lost 8 bases and 2 bases, in that order; junction bases with no gene match: 10. The germline V gene has CDR1 SGHAT and CDR2 FQNNGV. CDR3 loop: CASAPRDRVAGNTIYF. CDR3 bases: TGTGCCAGCGCCCCCCGGGACAGGGTAGCTGGAAACACCATATATTTT.

V and J are TRBV19 and TRBJ1-2, with D uncertain. This CDR3 is built from 11 residues. Germline-derived CDR1 and CDR2 are LNHDA and SQIVND (reference sequence). The ends were cut back, 9 bases at V and 5 bases at J, with 10 bases in the middle. Written as DNA, the CDR3 is TGTGCCAGCCGGACCATGTATGGCTACACCTTC. Protein: CASRTMYGYTF.